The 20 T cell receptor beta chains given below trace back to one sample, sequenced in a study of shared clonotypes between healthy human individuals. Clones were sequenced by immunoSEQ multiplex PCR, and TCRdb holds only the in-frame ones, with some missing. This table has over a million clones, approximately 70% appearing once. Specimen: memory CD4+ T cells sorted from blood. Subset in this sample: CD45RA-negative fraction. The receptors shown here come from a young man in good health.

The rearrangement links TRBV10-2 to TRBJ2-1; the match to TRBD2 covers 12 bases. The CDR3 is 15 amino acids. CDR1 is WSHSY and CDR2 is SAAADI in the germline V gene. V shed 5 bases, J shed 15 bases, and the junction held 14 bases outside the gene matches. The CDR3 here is CASSISLAGGASGFF. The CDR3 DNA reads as TGCGCCAGCAGTATTTCCCTAGCGGGGGGGGCGAGCGGGTTCTTC.

The CDR3 is CAISDSGIDYEQYF. Here the CDR3 DNA reads TGTGCCATCAGTGATTCAGGAATTGACTACGAGCAGTACTTC. The chain carries TRBV10-3 and TRBJ2-7, with D hard to call. The germline V gene has CDR1 ENHRY and CDR2 SYGVKD. The CDR3 has 14 amino acids. The germline V and J ends were trimmed by 3 bases and 3 bases, with 12 bases remaining between them.

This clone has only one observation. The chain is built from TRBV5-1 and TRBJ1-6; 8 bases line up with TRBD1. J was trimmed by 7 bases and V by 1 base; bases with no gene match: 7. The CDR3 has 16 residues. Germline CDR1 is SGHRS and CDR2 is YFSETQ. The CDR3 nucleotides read TGCGCCAGCAGCTTGCTGACGGACAGGGCGAATTCACCCCTCCACTTT. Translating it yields CASSLLTDRANSPLHF.

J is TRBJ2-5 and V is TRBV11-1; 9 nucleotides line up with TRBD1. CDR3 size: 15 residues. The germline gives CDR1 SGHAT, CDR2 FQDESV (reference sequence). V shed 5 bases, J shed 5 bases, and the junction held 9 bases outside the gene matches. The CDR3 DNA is TGTGCCAGCAGCATCCGGGACAGGGACTGGGAGACCCAGTACTTC. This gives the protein CASSIRDRDWETQYF.

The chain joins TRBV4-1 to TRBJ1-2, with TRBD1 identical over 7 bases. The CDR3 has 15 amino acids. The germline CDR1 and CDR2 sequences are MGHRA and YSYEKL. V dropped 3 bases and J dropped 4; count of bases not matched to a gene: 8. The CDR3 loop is CASSQGTRDSYGYTF. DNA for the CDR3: TGCGCCAGCAGCCAGGGTACCCGGGACAGCTATGGCTACACCTTC.

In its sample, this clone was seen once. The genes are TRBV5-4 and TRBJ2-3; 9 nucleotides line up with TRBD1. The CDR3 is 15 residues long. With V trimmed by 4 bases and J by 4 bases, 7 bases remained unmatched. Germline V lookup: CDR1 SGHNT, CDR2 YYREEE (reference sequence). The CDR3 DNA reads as TGTGCCAGCAGCCATACAGGGGGCATCCCAGATACGCAGTATTTT. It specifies CASSHTGGIPDTQYF.

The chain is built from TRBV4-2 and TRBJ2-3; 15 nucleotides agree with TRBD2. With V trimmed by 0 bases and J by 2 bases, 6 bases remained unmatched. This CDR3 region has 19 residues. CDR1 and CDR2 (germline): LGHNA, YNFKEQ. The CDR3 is CASSQEGGTSGGSTDTQYF. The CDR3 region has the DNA TGTGCCAGCAGCCAAGAAGGTGGGACTAGCGGGGGGTCCACAGATACGCAGTATTTT.

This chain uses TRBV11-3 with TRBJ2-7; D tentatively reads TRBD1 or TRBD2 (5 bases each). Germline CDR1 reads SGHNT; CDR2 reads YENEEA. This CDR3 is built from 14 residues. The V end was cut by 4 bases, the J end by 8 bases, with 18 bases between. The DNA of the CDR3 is TGTGCCAGCAGCTCCGGGACGGGAAGTATCAAGCAGTACTTC. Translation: CASSSGTGSIKQYF.

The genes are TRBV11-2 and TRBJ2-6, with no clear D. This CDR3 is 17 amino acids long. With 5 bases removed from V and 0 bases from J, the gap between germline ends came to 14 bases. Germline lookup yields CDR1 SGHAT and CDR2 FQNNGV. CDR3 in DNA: TGTGCCAGCAGCCCTGTCGGTGGGGACTCTGGGGCCAACGTCCTGACTTTC. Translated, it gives CASSPVGGDSGANVLTF.

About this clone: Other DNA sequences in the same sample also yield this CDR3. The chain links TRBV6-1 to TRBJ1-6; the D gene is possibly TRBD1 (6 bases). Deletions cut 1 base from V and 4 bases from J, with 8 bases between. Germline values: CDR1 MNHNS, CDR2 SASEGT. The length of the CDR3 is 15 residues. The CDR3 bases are TGTGCCAGCAGTGAAGAGGACAGATATAATTCACCCCTCCACTTT. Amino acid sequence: CASSEEDRYNSPLHF.

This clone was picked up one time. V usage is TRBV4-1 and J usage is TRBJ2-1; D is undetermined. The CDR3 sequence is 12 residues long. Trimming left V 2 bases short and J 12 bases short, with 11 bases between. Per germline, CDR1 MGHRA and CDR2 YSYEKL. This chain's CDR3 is CASSQPSSGQFF. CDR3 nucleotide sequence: TGCGCCAGCAGCCAACCTTCGTCGGGGCAGTTCTTC.

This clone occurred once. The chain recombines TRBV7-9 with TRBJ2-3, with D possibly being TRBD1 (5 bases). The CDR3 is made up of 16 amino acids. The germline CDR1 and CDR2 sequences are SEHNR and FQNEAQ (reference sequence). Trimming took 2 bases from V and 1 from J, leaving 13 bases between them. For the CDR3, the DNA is TGTGCCAGCAGCTTATCGACAGAGGTGGGCACAGATACGCAGTATTTT. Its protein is CASSLSTEVGTDTQYF.

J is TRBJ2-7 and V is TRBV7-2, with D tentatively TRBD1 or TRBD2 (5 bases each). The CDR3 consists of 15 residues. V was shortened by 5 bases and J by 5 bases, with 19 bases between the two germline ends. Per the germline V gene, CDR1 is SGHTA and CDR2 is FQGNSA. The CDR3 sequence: CASSLGLSGGNEQYF. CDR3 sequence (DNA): TGTGCCAGCAGCCTGGGGCTCTCTGGGGGAAACGAGCAGTACTTC.

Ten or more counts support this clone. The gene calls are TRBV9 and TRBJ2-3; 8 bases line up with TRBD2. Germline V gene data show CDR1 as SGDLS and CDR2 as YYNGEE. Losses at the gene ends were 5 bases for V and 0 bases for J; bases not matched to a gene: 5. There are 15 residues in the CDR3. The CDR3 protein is CASSSGASSTDTQYF. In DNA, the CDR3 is TGTGCCAGCAGTAGCGGGGCCAGCAGCACAGATACGCAGTATTTT.

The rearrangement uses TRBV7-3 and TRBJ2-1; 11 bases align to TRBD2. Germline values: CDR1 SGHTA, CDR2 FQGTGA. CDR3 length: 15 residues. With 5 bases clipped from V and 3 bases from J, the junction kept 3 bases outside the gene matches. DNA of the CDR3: TGTGCCAGCAGCCAGGGACTAGCGGACTACAATGAGCAGTTCTTC. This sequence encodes CASSQGLADYNEQFF.

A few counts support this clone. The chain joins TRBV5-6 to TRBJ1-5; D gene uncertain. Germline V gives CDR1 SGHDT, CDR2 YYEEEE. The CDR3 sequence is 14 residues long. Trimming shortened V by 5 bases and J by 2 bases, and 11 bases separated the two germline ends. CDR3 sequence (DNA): TGTGCCAGCAGTTCCTACTTAGGCAATCAGCCCCAGCATTTT. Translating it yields CASSSYLGNQPQHF.

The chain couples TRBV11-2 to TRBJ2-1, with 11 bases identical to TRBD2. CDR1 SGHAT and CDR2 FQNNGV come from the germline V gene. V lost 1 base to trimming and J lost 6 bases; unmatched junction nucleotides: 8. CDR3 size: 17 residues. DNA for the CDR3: TGTGCCAGCAGCTTAGTGGCGGCTAGCGGGGGGCTCAATGAGCAGTTCTTC. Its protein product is CASSLVAASGGLNEQFF.

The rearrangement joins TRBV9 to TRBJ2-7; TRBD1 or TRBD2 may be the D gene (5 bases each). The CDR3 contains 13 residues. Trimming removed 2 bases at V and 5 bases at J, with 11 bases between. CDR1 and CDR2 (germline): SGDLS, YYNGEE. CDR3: CASSVGPLNEQYF. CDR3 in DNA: TGTGCCAGCAGCGTGGGACCGTTGAACGAGCAGTACTTC.

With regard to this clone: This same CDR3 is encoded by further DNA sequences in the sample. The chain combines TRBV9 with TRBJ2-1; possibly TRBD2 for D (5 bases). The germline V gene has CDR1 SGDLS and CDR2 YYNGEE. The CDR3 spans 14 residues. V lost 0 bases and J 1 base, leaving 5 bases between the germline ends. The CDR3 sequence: CASSVAGSYNEQFF. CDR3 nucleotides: TGTGCCAGCAGCGTAGCGGGATCCTACAATGAGCAGTTCTTC.

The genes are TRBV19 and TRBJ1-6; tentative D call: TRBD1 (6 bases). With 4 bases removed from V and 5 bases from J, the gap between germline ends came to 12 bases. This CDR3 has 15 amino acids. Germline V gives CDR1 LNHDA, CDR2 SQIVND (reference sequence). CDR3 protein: CASSRQVDDNSPLHF. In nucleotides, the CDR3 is TGTGCCAGTAGTAGACAGGTGGATGATAATTCACCCCTCCACTTT.